This T cell receptor (beta chain) stems from a study of regulatory T cells in long-lasting Graves disease. Study information: Persistent cases were those of Graves' disease that involved over 5 years of antithyroid drugs with positive TSH receptor antibodies.

Regarding the study as a whole: Shared public clonotypes totalled some 2,500 in persistent patients, compared with roughly 970 in new patients.

Library construction for TCR beta used iRepertoire HTBI primers and Arm-PCR of CDR3 regions. TCRdb recomputed calls from the multiplex PCR reads with MiXCR, one row per CDR3 protein. The repertoire holds hundreds of thousands of distinct CDR3 sequences, with around 20% as singletons. The time point here: persistent/refractory GD, antithyroid drugs over 5 years with positive TRAb. PBMCs provided the RNA from which the TCR library was made. This clonotype showed up just a few times. Its antigen is undetermined. This CDR3 is built from 15 residues. V gave up 4 bases and J gave up 1 base; unmatched junction bases: 6. Germline assignment: CDR1 SGHNT and CDR2 YYREEE (reference sequence).

The clonotype was recovered from a female donor with Graves disease. The rearrangement links TRBV5-4 to TRBJ2-7; 9 bases match TRBD2. The specimen comprised peripheral blood mononuclear cells (PBMCs), sampled when the disease was refractory, from a patient treated with antithyroid drugs. The CDR3 DNA is TGTGCCAGCAGCCGGACTAGCGCCGTTTCCTACGAGCAGTACTTC. Protein: CASSRTSAVSYEQYF.